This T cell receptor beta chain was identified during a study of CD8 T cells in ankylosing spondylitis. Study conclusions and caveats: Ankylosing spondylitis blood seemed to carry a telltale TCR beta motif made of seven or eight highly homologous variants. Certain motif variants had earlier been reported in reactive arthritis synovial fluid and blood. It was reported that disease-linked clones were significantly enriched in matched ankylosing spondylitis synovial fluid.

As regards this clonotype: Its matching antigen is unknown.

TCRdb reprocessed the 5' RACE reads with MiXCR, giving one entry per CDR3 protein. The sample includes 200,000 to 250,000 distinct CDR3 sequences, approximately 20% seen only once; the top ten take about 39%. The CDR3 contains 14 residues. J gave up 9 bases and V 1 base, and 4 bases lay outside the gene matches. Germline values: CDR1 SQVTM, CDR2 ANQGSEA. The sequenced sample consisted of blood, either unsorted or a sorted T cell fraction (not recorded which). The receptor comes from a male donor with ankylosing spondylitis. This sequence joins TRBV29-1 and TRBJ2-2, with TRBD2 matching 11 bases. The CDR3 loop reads CSVEVAGGGRELFF. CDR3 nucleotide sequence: TGCAGCGTTGAAGTAGCGGGAGGGGGTCGGGAGCTGTTTTTT.